The source of this TCR beta chain is a study of neurological immune-mediated disorders. Study-wide results and caveats: Patients with HTLV-1-associated myelopathy showed the most TCR clonal expansion. Those with multiple sclerosis showed the least, falling below healthy controls. On phylogenetic grouping, the repertoires of 18 of 34 multiple sclerosis patients fell within one related-CDR3 cluster, constituting a possible signature.

This clonotype was recorded many times. Its cognate antigen is unknown. Where libraries were unsorted, they were derived from 2 million PBMCs stored at -80 degrees C. The authors made cDNA by 5'RACE with 10-nucleotide random UMIs. MiXCR, applied by TCRdb to the 5' RACE reads, yields one record per CDR3 protein. The repertoire holds 60,000 to 85,000 distinct CDR3 sequences, with 4% to 6% as singletons. The length of the CDR3 is 15 residues. Trimming removed 0 bases from V and 6 bases from J; junction bases left unmatched: 4. The sequence was obtained from a woman in her 30s with multiple sclerosis. The V gene is TRBV12-3 or TRBV12-4, the J gene TRBJ1-5; 8 nucleotides line up with TRBD1. The sequenced material came from PBMCs. The CDR3 spells CASSLAQGASQPQHF. Here the CDR3 DNA reads TGTGCCAGCAGTTTAGCCCAGGGGGCTAGTCAGCCCCAGCATTTT.